This passage covers 20 T cell receptor beta chains from one sample sequenced in a study of siplizumab effects on memory and regulatory T cells (dated 2019 in TCRdb). To prepare the library, the immunoSEQ multiplex PCR assay was applied. TCRdb limited this immuneACCESS table to in-frame rearrangements with V and J called. A share of clones is missing; checked studies link under half to unresolved V genes, and the rest is unexplained. The sample has some 100,000 clones on record, 80% to 95% of them singletons. The ten largest clones represent approximately 0.17% of the sample. Sequencing used non-Treg CD4+ T cells sorted from blood. The label giving this sample's cell subset or site can be read as: FACS-sorted unstimulated CD4+ non-regulatory T cells. The receptor source for this set is a human donor in good health.

V gene TRBV30 combines with J gene TRBJ2-3, with 9 bases aligning to TRBD2. The J segment lost 0 bases and the V segment lost 8 bases, leaving 12 bases of the junction unmatched. This CDR3 comprises 16 residues. CDR1 and CDR2 from the germline V gene are GTSNPN and SVGIG (reference sequence). Here the CDR3 reads CAARRAGGSSTDTQYF. As DNA, the CDR3 is TGTGCCGCGAGAAGAGCGGGGGGATCTAGCACAGATACGCAGTATTTT.

The V call is TRBV7-3, the J call TRBJ1-3; 7 nucleotides line up with TRBD1. Germline CDR1 is SGHTA and CDR2 is FQGTGA. The CDR3 spans 15 residues. Germline trimming cut 5 bases from V and 0 bases from J; bases unmatched to any gene: 4. CDR3 DNA sequence: TGTGCCAGCAGCCCGGGACAGCCCTCTGGAAACACCATATATTTT. It is translated as CASSPGQPSGNTIYF.

The rearrangement uses TRBV4-2 and TRBJ2-3, with 9 bases that match TRBD2. CDR1 LGHNA and CDR2 YNFKEQ come from the germline V gene. CDR3 length: 17 residues. J lost 0 bases, V lost 0 bases, and 4 bases had no gene match. CDR3: CASSQEGGGGSTDTQYF. The CDR3 DNA is TGTGCCAGCAGCCAAGAGGGCGGGGGGGGAAGCACAGATACGCAGTATTTT.

CDR3 sequence reads: CASSLRVNEKLFF. The CDR3 coding sequence is TGTGCCAGCAGCTTGAGGGTAAACGAAAAACTGTTTTTT. The chain carries TRBV5-4 and TRBJ1-4; unclear D gene. Trimming pared 1 base from V and 8 bases from J, leaving 9 bases between. The CDR3 has 13 amino acids. The V gene's germline CDR1 is SGHNT and CDR2 YYREEE (reference sequence).

V is TRBV15 and J is TRBJ2-7, with D perhaps matching TRBD2 (6 bases). CDR1 is LNHNV and CDR2 is YYDKDF in the germline V gene (reference sequence). The CDR3 sequence is 16 residues long. Trimming removed 1 base at V and 6 bases at J, with 19 bases between. CDR3 loop: CATSRGGKLAFGEQYF. The DNA for the CDR3 is TGTGCCACCAGCAGAGGTGGGAAGCTAGCGTTCGGCGAGCAGTACTTC.

V is TRBV5-6 and J is TRBJ1-2; D is possibly TRBD1 (5 bases). This CDR3 spans 14 amino acids. Per the germline V gene, CDR1 is SGHDT and CDR2 is YYEEEE. The ends were cut back, 6 bases at V and 7 bases at J, with 19 bases in the middle. The CDR3 bases are TGTGCCAGCACCATAGGGCAGGGCGGTGGTGGCTACACCTTC. It is translated as CASTIGQGGGGYTF.

Details on this clone: A read error may account for a junction end that differs from germline. The chain employs TRBV6-4 and TRBJ2-3; D might be TRBD2 (5 bases). Germline V gene sequence: CDR1 MRHNA, CDR2 SNTAGT. The CDR3 spans 13 residues. The CDR3 loop reads CASSDSVETSQVF. CDR3 nucleotides: TGTGCCAGCAGTGACTCGGTGGAAACTAGTCAAGTATTT.

The gene calls are TRBV21-1 and TRBJ1-5. TRBV21-1 is listed as a pseudogene. The CDR3 runs to 17 residues. The DNA for the CDR3 is TGTGCCAGCAGCAAAGCGTGTAATGGAGGGTGGGATCAGCCCCAGCATTTT. Translation gives CASSKACNGGWDQPQHF.

This clone was recorded once. V usage is TRBV11-2 and J usage is TRBJ2-3, with D possibly being TRBD2 (7 bases). The CDR3 spans 15 residues. Looked up from germline, CDR1 is SGHAT and CDR2 is FQNNGV. Trimming removed 4 bases from V and 5 bases from J, with 16 bases in between. The CDR3 DNA sequence: TGTGCCAGCAGCTCCATGGCGGGGGCGGGAGATACGCAGTATTTT. This sequence encodes CASSSMAGAGDTQYF. The full variable domain, in which reference TRBV11-2 and TRBJ2-3 provide the parts outside the CDR3, is EAGVAQSPRYKIIEKRQSVAFWCNPISGHATLYWYQQILGQGPKLLIQFQNNGVVDDSQLPKDRFSAERLKGVDSTLKIQPAKLEDSAVYLCASSSMAGAGDTQYFGPGTRLTVL.

This rearrangement joins TRBV7-8 to TRBJ2-3, with TRBD1 identical over 7 bases. The CDR3 has 14 residues. The V gene's germline CDR1 is SGHVS and CDR2 FQNEAQ. V gave up 1 base and J gave up 5 bases; unmatched junction bases: 3. The CDR3 nucleotides read TGTGCCAGCAGCTTAGGGCAGGGGGTAGATACGCAGTATTTT. Protein: CASSLGQGVDTQYF.

This sequence joins TRBV7-2 and TRBJ1-1; D may be TRBD1 (6 bases). Germline V CDR1 and CDR2: SGHTA, FQGNSA. The CDR3 totals 15 residues. V was trimmed by 5 bases and J by 6 bases, leaving 19 bases between them. This CDR3 reads CASSTPQGLLAEAFF. The CDR3 nucleotides are TGTGCCAGCAGCACTCCACAGGGATTATTGGCTGAAGCTTTCTTT. Together with reference TRBV7-2 and TRBJ1-1, the CDR3 gives the full variable domain: GAGVSQSPSNKVTEKGKDVELRCDPISGHTALYWYRQSLGQGLEFLIYFQGNSAPDKSGLPSDRFSAERTGGSVSTLTIQRTQQEDSAVYLCASSTPQGLLAEAFFGQGTRLTVV.

This chain links TRBV7-2 with TRBJ2-1; D tentatively fits TRBD1 or TRBD2 (6 bases each). Looked up from germline, CDR1 is SGHTA and CDR2 is FQGNSA. The V end was cut by 5 bases, the J end by 2 bases, with 16 bases between. This CDR3 is built from 16 residues. The CDR3 protein is CASSPGGGFTYNEQFF. The DNA for the CDR3 is TGTGCCAGCAGCCCCGGAGGGGGGTTCACCTACAATGAGCAGTTCTTC.

The chain employs TRBV27 and TRBJ2-3; D is perhaps TRBD2 (5 bases). The germline V gene has CDR1 MNHEY and CDR2 SMNVEV (reference sequence). Trimming stripped 4 bases from V and 1 base from J, with 9 bases between. The CDR3 is made up of 14 amino acids. The DNA of the CDR3 is TGTGCCAGCAGTTATTCGAGGGGCACAGATACGCAGTATTTT. The encoded protein is CASSYSRGTDTQYF.

The CDR3 bases are TGTGCCAGCAGCTTAGGCTACACAGATACGCAGTATTTT. Its translation: CASSLGYTDTQYF. This chain links TRBV7-3 with TRBJ2-3; D is undetermined. Trimming cost V 2 bases and J 2 bases, with 5 bases left between them. CDR3 length equals 13 residues. Germline CDR1 reads SGHTA; CDR2 reads FQGTGA.

This clone was found once. The CDR3 DNA sequence: TGTGCCAGCAGCCTAAGACAGGGCGGCACCGGGGAGCTGTTTTTT. It codes for CASSLRQGGTGELFF. The chain couples TRBV7-3 to TRBJ2-2, with 7 bases that match TRBD1. The germline V gene encodes CDR1 SGHTA and CDR2 FQGTGA. The CDR3 runs 15 residues. J gave up 4 bases and V 5 bases, and 7 bases lay outside the gene matches.

The V call is TRBV28, the J call TRBJ1-1; D is perhaps TRBD1 (5 bases). V was cut by 5 bases and J by 4 bases, with 17 bases left in between. The CDR3 has 15 amino acids. Germline values: CDR1 MDHEN, CDR2 SYDVKM. The CDR3 loop reads CASSQGSADTTEAFF. The CDR3, as DNA: TGTGCCAGCAGTCAGGGATCGGCGGATACCACTGAAGCTTTCTTT.

This clone was picked up one time. The chain has TRBV9 and TRBJ2-3; D might be TRBD2 (6 bases). Germline V gives CDR1 SGDLS, CDR2 YYNGEE. CDR3 length: 13 amino acids. V dropped 9 bases and J dropped 0 bases, with 11 bases sitting between them. The CDR3 nucleotides are TGTGCCACCTCGGGACTTAGCACAGATACGCAGTATTTT. The encoded protein is CATSGLSTDTQYF.

A word on this clone: The same CDR3 arises from other DNA sequences in this sample as well. The rearrangement uses TRBV20-1 and TRBJ2-3, with unresolved D. This CDR3 spans 10 amino acids. Trimming took 2 bases from V and 3 from J, leaving 0 bases between them. Germline V gene sequence: CDR1 DFQATT, CDR2 SNEGSKA (reference sequence). The CDR3 DNA follows: TGCAGTGCTAGAACAGATACGCAGTATTTT. Translated: CSARTDTQYF.

The rearrangement links TRBV5-4 to TRBJ2-1, with TRBD2 matching 13 bases. This CDR3 region has 19 residues. The ends lost 3 bases at V and 3 bases at J; junction bases unmatched: 12. CDR1 and CDR2 (germline): SGHNT, YYREEE (reference sequence). The CDR3 here is CASSSRSLAGGPGYNEQFF. The DNA for the CDR3 is TGTGCCAGCAGCTCGAGGTCACTAGCGGGGGGGCCAGGCTACAATGAGCAGTTCTTC.

The chain employs TRBV7-9 and TRBJ1-1, with a weak D call TRBD1 (6 bases). The V end lost 3 bases, the J end lost 7 bases, and 15 bases lay between the germline ends. Germline CDR1 and CDR2: SEHNR and FQNEAQ (reference sequence). There are 14 residues in the CDR3. The CDR3 reads CASSLRQGYNEAFF. The DNA for the CDR3 is TGTGCCAGCAGCTTGCGCCAGGGGTATAATGAAGCTTTCTTT.